This record covers a single T cell receptor beta chain. The method was immunoSEQ multiplex PCR; TCRdb's version includes in-frame clones alone and lacks a portion of them. The sample includes 100,000 to 150,000 clones, roughly 87% of them seen just once. Trimming cost V 1 base and J 3 bases, with 9 bases left between them. Per germline, CDR1 MGHRA and CDR2 YSYEKL. This CDR3 spans 14 amino acids. This sample is drawn from a study of control samples from healthy donors and cancer patients. This TCR derives from a man aged 18 to 29 in good health. The genes are TRBV4-1 and TRBJ1-1; the D is unclear. Sequencing was carried out using blood. CDR3 bases: TGCGCCAGCAGCCAAGTGATAGGTGACACTGAAGCTTTCTTT. This codes for CASSQVIGDTEAFF.